The rows below give T cell receptor beta chains drawn from one sample of a study of T-cell reconstitution after alpha-beta-depleted transplantation in children. TCRdb re-analysed the PCR reads in MiXCR, keeping a single row per CDR3 protein. The sample has 450,000 to 600,000 distinct CDR3 sequences, approximately 20% seen once; the top ten hold more than 2.5%. Sequencing was performed on PBMCs from the stem cell graft donor, taken from the stem cell graft. These receptors originate from a human donor who donated a stem cell graft to a child with acute lymphoblastic leukemia. Both conserved end residues are part of each CDR3. The order of the fields is clone size, D gene, J gene, V gene, CDR3 protein, CDR3 DNA. The D gene is left open where the match is weak. Where a row states a size, it is once, few, many or the class of an expanded clone; other rows omit it.

clone size: NA
D gene: NA
J gene: TRBJ1-4
V gene: TRBV12-3/TRBV12-4
CDR3 protein: CASSPSGKLFF
CDR3 DNA: TGTGCCAGCAGTCCCAGCGGAAAACTGTTTTTT

clone size: NA
D gene: TRBD2
J gene: TRBJ2-1
V gene: TRBV5-4
CDR3 protein: CASSLSGSGVYNEQFF
CDR3 DNA: TGTGCCAGCAGCTTGAGCGGGAGCGGAGTTTACAATGAGCAGTTCTTC

clone size: few
D gene: NA
J gene: TRBJ1-6
V gene: TRBV27
CDR3 protein: CASSFRRELHNSPLHF
CDR3 DNA: TGTGCCAGCAGTTTTCGCCGGGAGCTCCATAATTCACCCCTCCACTTT

clone size: NA
D gene: TRBD2
J gene: TRBJ2-1
V gene: TRBV7-9
CDR3 protein: CASSPPGLAIDEQFF
CDR3 DNA: TGTGCCAGCAGCCCACCGGGACTAGCGATAGATGAGCAGTTCTTC

clone size: few
D gene: NA
J gene: TRBJ1-1
V gene: TRBV25-1
CDR3 protein: CASTRGPAGAEAFF
CDR3 DNA: TGTGCCAGCACCCGAGGCCCGGCGGGGGCTGAAGCTTTCTTT

clone size: NA
D gene: NA
J gene: TRBJ2-1
V gene: TRBV5-6
CDR3 protein: CASSSQGSDEQFF
CDR3 DNA: TGTGCCAGCAGCTCACAGGGTTCGGATGAGCAGTTCTTC

clone size: few
D gene: NA
J gene: TRBJ2-2
V gene: TRBV7-9
CDR3 protein: CASSPRRENTGELFF
CDR3 DNA: TGTGCCAGCAGCCCTCGACGAGAGAACACCGGGGAGCTGTTTTTT

clone size: NA
D gene: NA
J gene: TRBJ1-6
V gene: TRBV7-9
CDR3 protein: CASSSGSYNSPLHF
CDR3 DNA: TGTGCCAGCAGCTCGGGGTCCTATAATTCACCCCTCCACTTT

clone size: few
D gene: TRBD2
J gene: TRBJ2-2
V gene: TRBV20-1
CDR3 protein: CSSFRDYDTGELFF
CDR3 DNA: TGCAGCTCTTTCCGGGACTACGACACCGGGGAGCTGTTTTTT

clone size: few
D gene: NA
J gene: TRBJ1-1
V gene: TRBV12-3/TRBV12-4
CDR3 protein: CASSLSLSPNTEAFF
CDR3 DNA: TGTGCCAGCAGTTTATCCCTTAGCCCGAACACTGAAGCTTTCTTT

clone size: NA
D gene: TRBD1
J gene: TRBJ2-7
V gene: TRBV6-5
CDR3 protein: CASKLVGTADYEQYF
CDR3 DNA: TGTGCCAGCAAGTTGGTAGGGACAGCTGACTACGAGCAGTACTTC

clone size: few
D gene: TRBD2
J gene: TRBJ2-3
V gene: TRBV14
CDR3 protein: CASRPSGRVGDTQYF
CDR3 DNA: TGTGCCAGCAGACCAAGCGGGAGAGTCGGAGATACGCAGTATTTT

clone size: few
D gene: NA
J gene: TRBJ2-2
V gene: TRBV6-5
CDR3 protein: CASSYVLENTGELFF
CDR3 DNA: TGTGCCAGCAGTTACGTCCTTGAGAACACCGGGGAGCTGTTTTTT

clone size: NA
D gene: TRBD1
J gene: TRBJ2-1
V gene: TRBV2
CDR3 protein: CASRAGTGGFYNEQFF
CDR3 DNA: TGTGCCAGCAGGGCCGGGACAGGGGGCTTCTACAATGAGCAGTTCTTC

clone size: NA
D gene: NA
J gene: TRBJ1-5
V gene: TRBV20-1
CDR3 protein: CSAFTAISNQPQHF
CDR3 DNA: TGCAGTGCTTTTACAGCGATTAGCAATCAGCCCCAGCATTTT

clone size: NA
D gene: NA
J gene: TRBJ1-2
V gene: TRBV20-1
CDR3 protein: CSATGPASGGYTF
CDR3 DNA: TGCAGTGCTACAGGACCCGCTTCGGGAGGCTACACCTTC

clone size: NA
D gene: TRBD2
J gene: TRBJ2-3
V gene: TRBV20-1
CDR3 protein: CSARVASGREVDTQYF
CDR3 DNA: TGCAGTGCTAGGGTGGCTAGCGGGAGGGAGGTCGATACGCAGTATTTT

clone size: NA
D gene: TRBD2
J gene: TRBJ2-1
V gene: TRBV12-3/TRBV12-4
CDR3 protein: CASSLGEGRDEQFF
CDR3 DNA: TGTGCCAGCAGTTTGGGGGAGGGCCGAGATGAGCAGTTCTTC

clone size: NA
D gene: TRBD2
J gene: TRBJ2-7
V gene: TRBV27
CDR3 protein: CASSPSGSNEQYF
CDR3 DNA: TGTGCCAGCAGTCCTAGCGGGAGCAACGAGCAGTACTTC

clone size: NA
D gene: NA
J gene: TRBJ1-1
V gene: TRBV20-1
CDR3 protein: CSAREGETEAFF
CDR3 DNA: TGCAGTGCTAGAGAGGGAGAAACTGAAGCTTTCTTT

clone size: NA
D gene: NA
J gene: TRBJ2-7
V gene: TRBV20-1
CDR3 protein: CSATLDRYSYEQYF
CDR3 DNA: TGCAGTGCTACCCTGGACAGATACTCCTACGAGCAGTACTTC

clone size: few
D gene: NA
J gene: TRBJ2-4
V gene: TRBV12-3/TRBV12-4
CDR3 protein: CASSPTRVNIQYF
CDR3 DNA: TGTGCCAGCAGCCCAACTCGGGTGAACATTCAGTACTTC

clone size: NA
D gene: TRBD2
J gene: TRBJ2-7
V gene: TRBV7-6
CDR3 protein: CASSLAGLAGAEQYF
CDR3 DNA: TGTGCCAGCAGCTTAGCAGGGCTAGCGGGAGCCGAGCAGTACTTC

clone size: NA
D gene: NA
J gene: TRBJ2-1
V gene: TRBV3-1
CDR3 protein: CAGSLDYEQFF
CDR3 DNA: TGTGCCGGCAGCCTCGATTATGAGCAGTTCTTC

clone size: NA
D gene: NA
J gene: TRBJ1-2
V gene: TRBV4-1
CDR3 protein: CASSQATGTQPYGYTF
CDR3 DNA: TGCGCCAGCAGCCAAGCTACCGGGACACAGCCGTATGGCTACACCTTC

clone size: NA
D gene: NA
J gene: TRBJ2-7
V gene: TRBV2
CDR3 protein: CAGLTRGEQYF
CDR3 DNA: TGTGCCGGGCTGACTAGGGGGGAGCAGTACTTC

clone size: few
D gene: NA
J gene: TRBJ2-7
V gene: TRBV24-1
CDR3 protein: CATSAGTNSYEQYF
CDR3 DNA: TGTGCCACCAGCGCCGGGACAAACTCCTACGAGCAGTACTTC

clone size: few
D gene: TRBD2
J gene: TRBJ2-3
V gene: TRBV4-1
CDR3 protein: CASSPSGVDTQYF
CDR3 DNA: TGCGCCAGCAGTCCTAGCGGGGTAGATACGCAGTATTTT

clone size: few
D gene: NA
J gene: TRBJ2-7
V gene: TRBV4-1
CDR3 protein: CASSQGGDLYEQYF
CDR3 DNA: TGCGCCAGCAGCCAAGGCGGGGACTTGTACGAGCAGTACTTC

clone size: NA
D gene: NA
J gene: TRBJ1-1
V gene: TRBV7-9
CDR3 protein: CASSFGEGTEAFF
CDR3 DNA: TGTGCCAGCAGCTTCGGAGAGGGTACTGAAGCTTTCTTT

clone size: few
D gene: NA
J gene: TRBJ2-1
V gene: TRBV13
CDR3 protein: CASQTIQGNEQFF
CDR3 DNA: TGTGCCAGCCAGACGATTCAAGGGAATGAGCAGTTCTTC

clone size: few
D gene: NA
J gene: TRBJ1-5
V gene: TRBV12-3/TRBV12-4
CDR3 protein: CASSLDGDLGQPQHF
CDR3 DNA: TGTGCCAGCAGCCTAGACGGGGATCTGGGTCAGCCCCAGCATTTT

clone size: NA
D gene: NA
J gene: TRBJ2-7
V gene: TRBV4-1
CDR3 protein: CASSSGFSSYEQYF
CDR3 DNA: TGCGCCAGCAGCTCGGGATTCTCCTCCTACGAGCAGTACTTC

clone size: NA
D gene: NA
J gene: TRBJ2-1
V gene: TRBV12-3/TRBV12-4
CDR3 protein: CASSLSPGGPEQFF
CDR3 DNA: TGTGCCAGCAGTTTATCTCCTGGGGGTCCTGAGCAGTTCTTC

clone size: NA
D gene: NA
J gene: TRBJ2-1
V gene: TRBV3-1
CDR3 protein: CASSQDKVGGGNEQFF
CDR3 DNA: TGTGCCAGCAGCCAAGATAAGGTTGGGGGCGGGAATGAGCAGTTCTTC

clone size: NA
D gene: NA
J gene: TRBJ2-1
V gene: TRBV3-1
CDR3 protein: CASSPSIGLPYYNEQFF
CDR3 DNA: TGTGCCAGCAGCCCCTCCATTGGCCTGCCCTACTACAATGAGCAGTTCTTC

clone size: few
D gene: NA
J gene: TRBJ2-1
V gene: TRBV9
CDR3 protein: CASSVGAGNEQFF
CDR3 DNA: TGTGCCAGCAGCGTAGGAGCCGGGAATGAGCAGTTCTTC

clone size: NA
D gene: TRBD2
J gene: TRBJ2-7
V gene: TRBV7-7
CDR3 protein: CASSVAGAYGEQYF
CDR3 DNA: TGTGCCAGCAGCGTAGCGGGAGCATACGGCGAGCAGTACTTC

clone size: NA
D gene: TRBD2
J gene: TRBJ2-1
V gene: TRBV27
CDR3 protein: CASSGLAGGVSYNEQFF
CDR3 DNA: TGTGCCAGCAGTGGACTAGCGGGAGGGGTCTCCTACAATGAGCAGTTCTTC

clone size: once
D gene: NA
J gene: TRBJ1-1
V gene: TRBV4-1
CDR3 protein: CASRPTGMNTEAFF
CDR3 DNA: TGCGCCAGCAGGCCTACAGGGATGAACACTGAAGCTTTCTTT

clone size: few
D gene: NA
J gene: TRBJ2-7
V gene: TRBV7-9
CDR3 protein: CASSRDGVLTTYEQYF
CDR3 DNA: TGTGCCAGCAGCCGGGATGGGGTACTGACTACCTACGAGCAGTACTTC

clone size: few
D gene: NA
J gene: TRBJ2-1
V gene: TRBV20-1
CDR3 protein: CSAPISGKNPEQFF
CDR3 DNA: TGCAGTGCCCCTATTTCGGGGAAGAACCCTGAGCAGTTCTTC

clone size: NA
D gene: TRBD1
J gene: TRBJ2-7
V gene: TRBV2
CDR3 protein: CASSKESLTGSTGGF
CDR3 DNA: TGTGCCAGCAGCAAGGAATCGCTAACCGGGAGCACAGGGGGCTTC

clone size: few
D gene: TRBD1
J gene: TRBJ2-5
V gene: TRBV5-1
CDR3 protein: CASSSSTGTDFEETQYF
CDR3 DNA: TGCGCCAGCAGCTCCTCTACCGGGACAGACTTTGAAGAGACCCAGTACTTC

clone size: few
D gene: TRBD2
J gene: TRBJ2-1
V gene: TRBV11-1
CDR3 protein: CASSRTSGALNFF
CDR3 DNA: TGTGCCAGCAGCCGAACTAGCGGAGCTTTAAATTTCTTC

clone size: NA
D gene: NA
J gene: TRBJ1-5
V gene: TRBV6-5
CDR3 protein: CASSFSSRNQPQHF
CDR3 DNA: TGTGCCAGCAGTTTCTCTTCGAGGAATCAGCCCCAGCATTTT

clone size: many
D gene: TRBD1
J gene: TRBJ2-7
V gene: TRBV29-1
CDR3 protein: CSAIPGQAYEQYF
CDR3 DNA: TGCAGTGCTATTCCGGGACAGGCCTACGAGCAGTACTTC